These T cell receptor beta chains were read from a single sample in a study of blood T cell repertoires in COVID-19. Data came from immunoSEQ multiplex PCR; TCRdb stores just in-frame clones and leaves some out. The sample lists tens of thousands of clones, around 83% occurring once. The sequencing sample was made of peripheral blood. The receptors here all came from a human donor in a cohort sampled during active COVID-19. CDR3s include the opening cysteine and the closing phenylalanine or tryptophan. The D gene is left open where the match is weak. Where a row states a size, it is once, few, many or the class of an expanded clone; other rows omit it.

clone_size d_call j_call v_call cdr3_nt cdr3_aa
. TRBD2 TRBJ2-1 TRBV28 TGTGCCAGCAGTCGTAGCGGGGTACCCTACAATGAGCAGTTCTTC CASSRSGVPYNEQFF
. TRBD1 TRBJ1-1 TRBV10-2 TGCGCCAGCAGTGCGGCGACAGGGGGTAAGTCTGAAGCTTTCTTT CASSAATGGKSEAFF
. TRBD1 TRBJ1-2 TRBV10-3 TGTGCCATCAATCCCGGGACAGGGAGTTATGGCTACACCTTC CAINPGTGSYGYTF
. . TRBJ2-2 TRBV7-2 TGTGCCAGCGGAGGACGGGGGGCGGACGGGGAGCTGTTTTTT CASGGRGADGELFF
. . TRBJ2-3 TRBV24-1 TGTGCCACCAGACAGACAGGCACAGATACGCAGTATTTT CATRQTGTDTQYF
. . TRBJ1-5 TRBV5-5 TGTGCCAGCAGCCAGGTGGGGGAGGAAGATCAGCCCCAGCATTTT CASSQVGEEDQPQHF
. . TRBJ1-6 TRBV7-9 TGTGCCAGCAGCCCAGGGGTTTGGGGGACCGATAATTCACCCCTCCACTTT CASSPGVWGTDNSPLHF
. . TRBJ2-2 TRBV11-3 TGTGCCAGCAGCCCCCGGGGTACGGACAGGAGGGCTCCCGGGGAGCTGTTTTTT CASSPRGTDRRAPGELFF
. . TRBJ2-3 TRBV3-1/TRBV3-2 TGTGCCAGCAGCCAAGTTCTAAGGGGCGGCAGAAGCACAGATACGCAGTATTTT CASSQVLRGGRSTDTQYF
. . TRBJ2-7 TRBV4-1 TGCGCCAGCAGCCAAGTTAGCAGTTTGGACTACGAGCAGTACTTC CASSQVSSLDYEQYF
. TRBD2 TRBJ2-1 TRBV4-1 TGCGCCAGCAGCCAAGCTCTCGGTCCCGCGGGGGGACTTTCATACAATGAGCAGTTCTTC CASSQALGPAGGLSYNEQFF
. . TRBJ2-3 TRBV7-3 TGTGCCAGCAGCTTACTGTCGACAGATACGCAGTATTTT CASSLLSTDTQYF
. . TRBJ1-2 TRBV12-3/TRBV12-4 TGTGCCAGCAGTTCATCCAGGGTCCGCTACACCTTC CASSSSRVRYTF
. . TRBJ1-6 TRBV6-6 TGTGCCAGCAGTTCGGCCAGGGCCGTTTCACCCCTCCACTTT CASSSARAVSPLHF
. TRBD2 TRBJ2-7 TRBV3-1/TRBV3-2 TGTGCCAGCAGACTAGCGGGAGGGCCAACCTACGAGCAGTACTTC CASRLAGGPTYEQYF
. TRBD1 TRBJ1-4 TRBV4-2 TGTGCCAGCAGCCAAGATACGTGGGGACAGCTTTTGGAAAAACTGTTTTTT CASSQDTWGQLLEKLFF
. TRBD2 TRBJ2-2 TRBV9 TGTGCCAGCAGCCTAGGACTAGCGGGAGCTGGCGGGGAGCTGTTTTTT CASSLGLAGAGGELFF
. TRBD2 TRBJ2-3 TRBV13 TGTCCCCCCCGCTTACCGGGGACTCGCGGGGGGGGCACAGATACGCAGTATTTT CPPRLPGTRGGGTDTQYF
. . TRBJ1-4 TRBV2 TGTGCCAGCAGTGGCCAGGGCCGAATTAATGAAAAACTGTTTTTT CASSGQGRINEKLFF
once TRBD1 TRBJ1-2 TRBV27 TGTGCCAGCAGTTTATCCAGGGGGGATGGCTACACCTTC CASSLSRGDGYTF
. TRBD1 TRBJ1-2 TRBV19 TGTGCCACTTCAGGGGGGCGGGTCTATGGCTACACCTTC CATSGGRVYGYTF
. TRBD2 TRBJ2-7 TRBV3-1/TRBV3-2 TGTGCCAGCAGCCAAGATGTCCGGCGGGAGAACGAGCAGTACTTC CASSQDVRRENEQYF
. . TRBJ1-3 TRBV25-1 TGTGCCAGCAGTGGGACAGCCTCTGGAAACACCATATATTTT CASSGTASGNTIYF
. TRBD2 TRBJ2-3 TRBV30 TGTGTTCTAGCGGGAGAGACAGATACGCAGTATTTT CVLAGETDTQYF
. . TRBJ1-6 TRBV3-1/TRBV3-2 TGTGCCAGCAGCCAGGAGGGTAAGGGTTCACCCCTCCACTTT CASSQEGKGSPLHF
. TRBD1 TRBJ2-7 TRBV6-5 TGTGCCACCGGACAGGACGGACTCTACGAGCAGTACTTC CATGQDGLYEQYF
. TRBD1 TRBJ2-7 TRBV7-6 TGTGCCAGCAGCGGACAGGGCCGCCAGCAGTACTTC CASSGQGRQQYF
. . TRBJ2-1 TRBV30 TGTGCCTGGTCCCCACTGTCCCCCTACAATGAGCAGTTCTTC CAWSPLSPYNEQFF
. . TRBJ2-7 TRBV15 TGTGCCACCAGCAGACGGCAGGCCTACGAGCAGTACTTC CATSRRQAYEQYF
. TRBD1 TRBJ1-2 TRBV28 TGTGCCAGCACCCTGGTAGGGGGCTGGGGCTACACCTTC CASTLVGGWGYTF
. . TRBJ2-7 TRBV3-1/TRBV3-2 TGTGCCAGCAGCTCACGGGGGGCAGGGAGGGAAGGGTCCTACGAGCAGTACTTC CASSSRGAGREGSYEQYF
. TRBD2 TRBJ2-5 TRBV7-8 TGTGCCAGCAGCTTAGTCGGGACTAGTCAGACCCAGTACTTC CASSLVGTSQTQYF